A selection of T cell receptor beta chains follows, all from one sample in a study of T cells after yellow fever vaccination. TCRdb passed the 5' RACE reads through MiXCR, listing each CDR3 protein once. This sample carries 100,000 to 150,000 distinct CDR3 sequences, over 8% of them seen once, and the ten largest clones take 40%. Sequenced material: CD8+ T cells sorted from PBMCs, taken on the day of the yellow fever booster vaccination. These receptors were collected from a man aged 18 to 29 who received the YFV17D yellow fever vaccine. The CDR3 runs from the conserved cysteine through the conserved F or W. The order of the fields is D gene, V gene, J gene, clone size, CDR3 DNA, CDR3 protein. D genes are given only for firm matches. Clone size is not always given. Where it is, it says once, few, many or a class for expanded clones.

>-|TRBV4-1|TRBJ2-7|few
TGCGCCAGCAGCCAAGATCCGGCCCCAGCCTACGAGCAGTACTTC
CASSQDPAPAYEQYF
>-|TRBV2|TRBJ2-1|-
TGTGCCAGCGGACAAGAGGTAAACTACAATGAGCAGTTCTTC
CASGQEVNYNEQFF
>-|TRBV5-1|TRBJ1-6|few
TGCGCCAGCAGCACCACAGAGAGCTCCTATAATTCACCCCTCCACTTT
CASSTTESSYNSPLHF
>-|TRBV12-3/TRBV12-4|TRBJ2-3|-
TGTGCCAGCAGTTTAGCCCCGGGGGTGCAGACAGATACGCAGTATTTT
CASSLAPGVQTDTQYF
>TRBD1|TRBV11-2|TRBJ2-1|many
TGTGCCAGCAGCGCCACAGGGGGGAGTTACAATGAGCAGTTCTTC
CASSATGGSYNEQFF
>TRBD2|TRBV7-9|TRBJ2-7|many
TGTGCCAGCAGCTTGGCCGGGGGGGAGCGCGAGCAGTACTTC
CASSLAGGEREQYF
>-|TRBV30|TRBJ2-1|-
TGTGCCTGGAGTGTACTTGGGGGGCAGTTCTTC
CAWSVLGGQFF
>-|TRBV19|TRBJ2-7|few
TGTGCCAGTAGTATAGGAGACAATGGCGAGCAGTACTTC
CASSIGDNGEQYF
>TRBD1|TRBV19|TRBJ2-7|few
TGTGCCAGTAGTCACCAGGGGGTCTCCTACGAGCAGTACTTC
CASSHQGVSYEQYF
>-|TRBV4-3|TRBJ2-6|many
TGCGCCAGCAGCCAAGATGCCGGTACCGGGGCCAACGTCCTGACTTTC
CASSQDAGTGANVLTF
>TRBD1|TRBV4-1|TRBJ2-7|-
TGCGCCAGCAGCCCGGGACAGGGGGCGCTCATCTTC
CASSPGQGALIF
>TRBD2|TRBV9|TRBJ2-1|-
TGTGCCAGCAGCTTCAGCGGGGATAACAATGAGCAGTTCTTC
CASSFSGDNNEQFF
>TRBD1|TRBV6-1|TRBJ2-1|-
TGTGCCAGCAGTTCCCGGGACAGGGGGCCGACCCATGAGCAGTTCTTC
CASSSRDRGPTHEQFF
>-|TRBV20-1|TRBJ2-1|-
TGCAGTGCTAGTAGGGGAGATGAGCAGTTCTTC
CSASRGDEQFF